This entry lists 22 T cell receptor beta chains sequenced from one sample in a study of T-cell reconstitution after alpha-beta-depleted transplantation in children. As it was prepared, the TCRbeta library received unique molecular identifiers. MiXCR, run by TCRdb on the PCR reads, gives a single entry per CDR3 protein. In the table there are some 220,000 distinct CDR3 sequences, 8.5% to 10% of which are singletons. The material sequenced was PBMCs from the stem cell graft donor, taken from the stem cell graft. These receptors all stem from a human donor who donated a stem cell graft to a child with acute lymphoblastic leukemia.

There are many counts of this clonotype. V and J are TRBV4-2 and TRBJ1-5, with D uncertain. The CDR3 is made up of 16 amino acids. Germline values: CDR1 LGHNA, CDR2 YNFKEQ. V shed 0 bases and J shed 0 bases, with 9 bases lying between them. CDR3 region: CASSQDVGYSNQPQHF. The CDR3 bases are TGTGCCAGCAGCCAAGATGTAGGTTATAGCAATCAGCCCCAGCATTTT.

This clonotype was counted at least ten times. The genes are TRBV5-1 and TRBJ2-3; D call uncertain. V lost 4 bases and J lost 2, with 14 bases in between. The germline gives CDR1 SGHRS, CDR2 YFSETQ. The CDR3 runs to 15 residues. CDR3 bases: TGCGCCAGCAGCGATTCCGCGACCCCCACAGATACGCAGTATTTT. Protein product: CASSDSATPTDTQYF. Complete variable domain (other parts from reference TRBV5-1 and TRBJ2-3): KAGVTQTPRYLIKTRGQQVTLSCSPISGHRSVSWYQQTPGQGLQFLFEYFSETQRNKGNFPGRFSGRQFSNSRSEMNVSTLELGDSALYLCASSDSATPTDTQYFGPGTRLTVL.

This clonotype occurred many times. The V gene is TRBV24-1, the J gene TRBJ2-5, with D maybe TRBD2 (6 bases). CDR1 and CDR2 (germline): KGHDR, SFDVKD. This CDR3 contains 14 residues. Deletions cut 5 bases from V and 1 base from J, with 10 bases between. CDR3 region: CATSARRAQETQYF. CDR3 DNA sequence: TGTGCCACCAGTGCCCGGAGGGCCCAAGAGACCCAGTACTTC.

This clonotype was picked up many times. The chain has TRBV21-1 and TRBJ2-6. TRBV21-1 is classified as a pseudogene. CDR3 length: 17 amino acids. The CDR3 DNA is TGTGCCAGCAGCAAAGTATCGGTCAATTCTGGGGCCAACGTCCTGACTTTC. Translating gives CASSKVSVNSGANVLTF.

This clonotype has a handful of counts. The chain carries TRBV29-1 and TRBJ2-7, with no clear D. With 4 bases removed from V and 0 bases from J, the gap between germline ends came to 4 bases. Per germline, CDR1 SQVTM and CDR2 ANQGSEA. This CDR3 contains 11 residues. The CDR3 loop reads CSVVISYEQYF. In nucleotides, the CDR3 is TGCAGCGTTGTGATCTCCTACGAGCAGTACTTC.

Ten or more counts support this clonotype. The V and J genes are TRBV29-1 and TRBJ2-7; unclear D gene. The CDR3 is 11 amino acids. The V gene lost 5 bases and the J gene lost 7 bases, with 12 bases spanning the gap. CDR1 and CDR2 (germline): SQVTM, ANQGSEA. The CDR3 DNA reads TGCAGCGTTTCCCAAAGACAAGAGCAGTACTTC. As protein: CSVSQRQEQYF.

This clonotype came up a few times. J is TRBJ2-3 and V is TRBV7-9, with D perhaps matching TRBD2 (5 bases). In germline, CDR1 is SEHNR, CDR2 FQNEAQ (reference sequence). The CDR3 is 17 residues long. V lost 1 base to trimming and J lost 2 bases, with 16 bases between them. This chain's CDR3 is CASSLGARLRYTDTQYF. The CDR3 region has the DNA TGTGCCAGCAGCTTAGGGGCGAGACTAAGATACACAGATACGCAGTATTTT. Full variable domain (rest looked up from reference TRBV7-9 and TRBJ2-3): DTGVSQNPRHKITKRGQNVTFRCDPISEHNRLYWYRQTLGQGPEFLTYFQNEAQLEKSRLLSDRFSAERPKGSFSTLEIQRTEQGDSAMYLCASSLGARLRYTDTQYFGPGTRLTVL.

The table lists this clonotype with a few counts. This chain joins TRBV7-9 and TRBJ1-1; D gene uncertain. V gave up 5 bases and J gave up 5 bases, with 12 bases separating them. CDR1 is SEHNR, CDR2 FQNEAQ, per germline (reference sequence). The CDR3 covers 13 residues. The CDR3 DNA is TGTGCCAGCAGCGCCCAGTCCGGAACTGAAGCTTTCTTT. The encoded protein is CASSAQSGTEAFF. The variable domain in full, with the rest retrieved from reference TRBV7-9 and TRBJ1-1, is DTGVSQNPRHKITKRGQNVTFRCDPISEHNRLYWYRQTLGQGPEFLTYFQNEAQLEKSRLLSDRFSAERPKGSFSTLEIQRTEQGDSAMYLCASSAQSGTEAFFGQGTRLTVV.

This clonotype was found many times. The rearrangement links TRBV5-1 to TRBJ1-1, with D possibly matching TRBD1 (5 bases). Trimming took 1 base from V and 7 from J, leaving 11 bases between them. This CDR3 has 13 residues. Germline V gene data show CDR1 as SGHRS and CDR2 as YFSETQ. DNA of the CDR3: TGCGCCAGCAGCTTGATCACAGGAGGTGAAGCTTTCTTT. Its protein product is CASSLITGGEAFF. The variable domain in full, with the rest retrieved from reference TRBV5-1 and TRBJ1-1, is KAGVTQTPRYLIKTRGQQVTLSCSPISGHRSVSWYQQTPGQGLQFLFEYFSETQRNKGNFPGRFSGRQFSNSRSEMNVSTLELGDSALYLCASSLITGGEAFFGQGTRLTVV.

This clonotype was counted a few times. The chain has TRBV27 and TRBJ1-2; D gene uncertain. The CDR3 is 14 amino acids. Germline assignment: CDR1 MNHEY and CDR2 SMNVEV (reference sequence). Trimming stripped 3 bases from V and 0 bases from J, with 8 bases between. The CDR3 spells CASSFDHANYGYTF. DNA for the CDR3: TGTGCCAGCAGTTTCGATCACGCTAACTATGGCTACACCTTC.

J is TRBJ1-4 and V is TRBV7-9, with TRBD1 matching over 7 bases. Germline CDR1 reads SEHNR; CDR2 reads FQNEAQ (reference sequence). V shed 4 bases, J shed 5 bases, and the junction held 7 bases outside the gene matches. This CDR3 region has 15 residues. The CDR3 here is CASSSRTGQNEKLFF. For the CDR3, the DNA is TGTGCCAGCAGCTCTAGGACAGGTCAGAATGAAAAACTGTTTTTT.

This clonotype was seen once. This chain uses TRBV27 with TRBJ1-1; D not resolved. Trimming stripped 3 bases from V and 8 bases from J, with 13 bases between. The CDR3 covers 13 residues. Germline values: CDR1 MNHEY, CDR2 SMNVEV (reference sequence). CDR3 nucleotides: TGTGCCAGCAGTTTTTCCACGACCGCGGAAGCTTTCTTT. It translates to CASSFSTTAEAFF.

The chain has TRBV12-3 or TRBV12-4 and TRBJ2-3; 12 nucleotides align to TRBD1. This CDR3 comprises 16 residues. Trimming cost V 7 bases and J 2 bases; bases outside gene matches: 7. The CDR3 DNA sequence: TGTGCCAGCATACGGGACAGGGGGCTATTCACAGATACGCAGTATTTT. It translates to CASIRDRGLFTDTQYF.

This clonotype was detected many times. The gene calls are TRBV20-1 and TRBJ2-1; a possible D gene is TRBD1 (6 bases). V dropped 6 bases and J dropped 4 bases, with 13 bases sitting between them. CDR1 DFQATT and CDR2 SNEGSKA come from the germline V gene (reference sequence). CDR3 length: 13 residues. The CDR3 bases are TGCAGTGCAACCCCGGGACATTACAATGAGCAGTTCTTC. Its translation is CSATPGHYNEQFF.

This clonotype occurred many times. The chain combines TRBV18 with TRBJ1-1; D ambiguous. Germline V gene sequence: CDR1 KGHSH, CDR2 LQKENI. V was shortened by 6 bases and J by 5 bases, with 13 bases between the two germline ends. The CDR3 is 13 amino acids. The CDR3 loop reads CASSQDLWTEAFF. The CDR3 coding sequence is TGTGCCAGCTCCCAAGATTTGTGGACTGAAGCTTTCTTT.

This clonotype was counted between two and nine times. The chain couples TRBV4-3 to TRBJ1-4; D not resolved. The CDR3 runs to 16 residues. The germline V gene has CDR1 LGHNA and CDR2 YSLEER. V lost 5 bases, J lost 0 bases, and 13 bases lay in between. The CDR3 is CASSLNPGATNEKLFF. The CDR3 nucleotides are TGCGCCAGCAGCTTAAACCCTGGGGCAACTAATGAAAAACTGTTTTTT.

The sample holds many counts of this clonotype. CDR3 sequence reads: CASGLGQGAYNEQFF. CDR3 sequence (DNA): TGTGCCAGCGGACTTGGACAGGGGGCTTACAATGAGCAGTTCTTC. The chain employs TRBV7-2 and TRBJ2-1; 11 nucleotides line up with TRBD1. Germline V lookup: CDR1 SGHTA, CDR2 FQGNSA. Trimming cost V 8 bases and J 4 bases; bases outside gene matches: 7. The CDR3 contains 15 residues.

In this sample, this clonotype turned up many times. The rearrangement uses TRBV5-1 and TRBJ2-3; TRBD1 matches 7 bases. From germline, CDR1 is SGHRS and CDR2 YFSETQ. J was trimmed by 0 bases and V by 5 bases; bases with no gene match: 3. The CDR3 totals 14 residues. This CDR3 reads CASRLTGSTDTQYF. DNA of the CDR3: TGCGCCAGCAGACTGACAGGGAGCACAGATACGCAGTATTTT.

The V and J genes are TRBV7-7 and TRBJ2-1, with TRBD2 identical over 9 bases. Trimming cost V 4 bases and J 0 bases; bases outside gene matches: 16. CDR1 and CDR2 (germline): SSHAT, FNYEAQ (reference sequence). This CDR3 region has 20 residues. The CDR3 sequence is CASSSGPQGGGGDSYNEQFF. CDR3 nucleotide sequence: TGTGCCAGCAGCTCCGGACCCCAGGGCGGCGGGGGGGACTCCTACAATGAGCAGTTCTTC. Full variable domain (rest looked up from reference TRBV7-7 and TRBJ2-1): GAGVSQSPRYKVTKRGQDVTLRCDPISSHATLYWYQQALGQGPEFLTYFNYEAQPDKSGLPSDRFSAERPEGSISTLTIQRTEQRDSAMYRCASSSGPQGGGGDSYNEQFFGPGTRLTVL.

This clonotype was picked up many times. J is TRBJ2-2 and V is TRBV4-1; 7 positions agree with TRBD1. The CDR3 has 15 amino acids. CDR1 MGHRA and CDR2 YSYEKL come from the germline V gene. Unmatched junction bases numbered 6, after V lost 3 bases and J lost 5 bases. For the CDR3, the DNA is TGCGCCAGCAGCCACAGGGGGATTAAAACCGGGGAGCTGTTTTTT. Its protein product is CASSHRGIKTGELFF.

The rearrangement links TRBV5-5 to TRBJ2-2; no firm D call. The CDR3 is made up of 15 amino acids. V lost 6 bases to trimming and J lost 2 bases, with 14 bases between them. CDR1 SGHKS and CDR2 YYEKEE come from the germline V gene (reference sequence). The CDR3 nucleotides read TGTGCCAGCACCGAGACTGCTAGTAACACCGGGGAGCTGTTTTTT. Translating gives CASTETASNTGELFF.

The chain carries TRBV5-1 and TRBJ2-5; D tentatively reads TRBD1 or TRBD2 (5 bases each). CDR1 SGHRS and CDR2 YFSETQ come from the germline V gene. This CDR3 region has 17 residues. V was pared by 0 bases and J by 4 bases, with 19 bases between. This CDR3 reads CASSLVGQSSAGETQYF. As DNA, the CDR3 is TGCGCCAGCAGCTTGGTGGGGCAGAGCTCGGCGGGAGAGACCCAGTACTTC. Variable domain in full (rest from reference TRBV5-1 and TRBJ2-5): KAGVTQTPRYLIKTRGQQVTLSCSPISGHRSVSWYQQTPGQGLQFLFEYFSETQRNKGNFPGRFSGRQFSNSRSEMNVSTLELGDSALYLCASSLVGQSSAGETQYFGPGTRLLVL.